This TCR beta chain appears in the sequencing data of a study of shared clonotypes between healthy human individuals (dated by TCRdb to the early 2020s). For the study in its entirety: Two women and a few men aged 18 to 49 years were included in the cohort. For each donor, three plates each were used for CD4 naive and CD4 memory, two plates were used for CD8 naive, and one plate was used for CD8 memory. Blood TCR repertoires of roughly five healthy adults were deeply sequenced to estimate repertoire size and the extent of clonotype sharing between individuals. Libraries were prepared and TCR repertoires were sequenced by different laboratories using diverse techniques, in order to increase sequencing depth and limit assay-specific biases. Leukapheresis yielded between about 0.94 and 9 billion PBMCs per donor. Study-wide findings and limitations: Only blood was sampled, and tissue TCR repertoires likely differ from those in blood. Estimated clonotype richness was generally larger for naive than for memory subsets. Sharing across several donors was observed for roughly 5.4% of naive CD4, under 4% of naive CD8, over 2% of memory CD4, and approximately 0.41% of memory CD8 clonotypes. Because the study included a small number of donors, the genetic and exposure-history diversity represented was limited. Higher generation probabilities were observed for clonotypes shared by all four sorted-subset donors than for non-shared clonotypes. Even with the large sequencing depth, rarefaction of the sorted-subset datasets indicated that sequencing was incomplete. Based on pairwise subsampling, the degree of clonotype sharing among donors was expected to be affected by sequencing depth.

Using the deep immunoSEQ assay, TCR CDR3 regions were amplified from genomic DNA by multiplex PCR. For each cell subset, the extracted genomic DNA was distributed evenly across all wells of several immunoSEQ 96-well plates, and each plate served as one replicate. Each replicate PCR for sorted subsets received around 200 ng genomic DNA, equal to roughly 33,000 T cell genomes. The purified libraries were quantified using a Qubit 3.0 fluorometer, sized with a Bioanalyzer 2100, and then quantified again using the KAPA Library Quantification kit. Each immunoSEQ 96-well plate was sequenced on its own single-read 150-cycle Illumina NextSeq 550 flow cell. Concerning the study's data processing: Because the immunoSEQ output included only junctional sequences and no quality scores, the filtering could not be the same as the filtering used for full-length reads. Sequences were annotated with PyIR, a Python wrapper for IgBLAST v1.9, and V/J genes and CDR3 were assigned using IMGT germline references. Reads were filtered out if the reads had weak V/J assignments (E-value above 1e-6), no CDR3, stop codons, out-of-frame junctions, or ambiguous translated residues. A V3J clonotype was defined by an identical inferred V gene, J gene, and CDR3 amino acid sequence. To compute the percentage overlap between repertoires, the number of shared unique clonotypes was divided by the size of the smaller repertoire. Richness of each repertoire was evaluated using RTK rarefaction, the Chao1 estimator, and Recon v2.1 estimates of unobserved clonotypes. OLGA was used to compute generation probabilities for all TCRbeta clonotypes that the gDNA method yielded from a handful of donors. TCRdb mirrors the immuneACCESS table, restricted to in-frame sequences. Some clones are absent from its copies; in checked studies, under half trace to an unresolved V gene, and the reason for the others is unknown. The V and J calls and clone size are taken from that table; D and trimming were inferred from the DNA. The sample profile shows approximately 2.1 million clones; over 85% of them were found once. Clones ranked in the top ten supply 0.39% of the sample.

Points on this clone: The antigen it recognizes is unknown. No much larger clone is present one base from it, and per-base qualities are unavailable.

Reading the germline V gene gives CDR1 SGHAT and CDR2 FQNNGV. Trimming accounts for 5 bases at V and 3 bases at J, while the number of junction bases matched to no gene is 7. The CDR3 holds 14 amino acids from the cysteine to the phenylalanine. CDR3 DNA only is kept here, 42 bases in frame from base 1. Donors were healthy HIV-negative adults with no recently reported acute infections or vaccinations. All donors were Caucasian adults living in Nashville, Tennessee, USA. CD4+ T cells were enriched through magnetic negative selection, after which naive cells were positively selected on CD45RA and the remaining negative fraction served as the memory subset. Blood was obtained by leukapheresis, after which PBMCs were separated by Ficoll-Histopaque density gradient centrifugation and cryopreserved in liquid nitrogen vapor phase. Purity and quantity of every magnetically sorted T cell population were checked by analytical flow cytometry. Genomic DNA was isolated from every sorted fraction and measured by UV absorbance on a Nanodrop 2000c.

The sequence is built from TRBV11-2 and TRBJ2-7; 7 bases in between match TRBD1. This sequence originates from a man younger than 35 in good health. Some clones in this sample may be carry-over from other donors' samples. Sequencing was done on a sample of naive CD4+ T cells from PBMCs. Reading the label with the study, this specimen's cell subset or site is: CD45RA+ positively selected. For the CDR3, the sequence is CASSPGQTNYEQYF. The DNA reads TGTGCCAGCAGCCCGGGACAGACCAACTACGAGCAGTACTTC.